This T cell receptor beta chain originates from a study of OX40 agonist ivuxolimab in advanced cancers. Study at large: Three individuals attained partial responses, comprising one hepatocellular carcinoma case and two cutaneous melanoma cases. Study-wide results and limits: Relative to CD4+, CD8+ T cells held more expanded clones on average. The study did not work out the antigen specificity of the expanded peripheral T cells. Normalized T-cell clonal expansion was also low in a subset of nonresponders.

Libraries were prepared by immunoSEQ multiplex PCR; TCRdb keeps only in-frame clonotypes and omits some of them. The repertoire holds tens of thousands of clones, over 70% seen once, with around 5% in the top ten. To note about this clone: The antigen is not known.

V lost 7 bases and J 6 bases, leaving 12 bases between the germline ends. The CDR3 loop spans 13 amino acids. Germline values: CDR1 SNHLY, CDR2 FYNNEI. The material was CD4+ or CD8+ T cells sorted from blood, obtained in a trial of the OX40 agonist ivuxolimab. V gene TRBV2 combines with J gene TRBJ2-2; D perhaps matches TRBD2 (6 bases). The receptor was derived from an adult with an advanced solid tumor such as melanoma, head and neck, liver or kidney cancer. CDR3 nucleotide sequence: TGTGCCAGCAAGTTAGGGGAGGCCGGGGAGCTGTTTTTT. Translation: CASKLGEAGELFF.